This TCR beta chain appears in the sequencing data of a study of memory CD4+ T cells and cytomegalovirus serostatus. The sort gate was single viable CD3+CD4+CD8-CD45RO+ cells for memory CD4+ T cells. This clone was recorded a few times. The table came from immunoSEQ multiplex PCR; TCRdb's copy has only in-frame clones and leaves some out. This table has 35,000 to 45,000 clones, around 84% appearing once. CDR3 length equals 13 residues. Germline V gene lookup returns CDR1 MNHEY and CDR2 SVGAGI. The V segment lost 2 bases and the J segment 10 bases; nucleotides outside the gene matches: 6. The genes are TRBV6-5 and TRBJ1-1; 8 bases map to TRBD1. This TCR came from an adult in good health and CMV-seronegative. Material: memory CD4+ T cells from blood. This CDR3 reads CASSYGGQGRAFF. In DNA form, the CDR3 reads TGTGCCAGCAGTTACGGAGGACAGGGACGAGCTTTCTTT.